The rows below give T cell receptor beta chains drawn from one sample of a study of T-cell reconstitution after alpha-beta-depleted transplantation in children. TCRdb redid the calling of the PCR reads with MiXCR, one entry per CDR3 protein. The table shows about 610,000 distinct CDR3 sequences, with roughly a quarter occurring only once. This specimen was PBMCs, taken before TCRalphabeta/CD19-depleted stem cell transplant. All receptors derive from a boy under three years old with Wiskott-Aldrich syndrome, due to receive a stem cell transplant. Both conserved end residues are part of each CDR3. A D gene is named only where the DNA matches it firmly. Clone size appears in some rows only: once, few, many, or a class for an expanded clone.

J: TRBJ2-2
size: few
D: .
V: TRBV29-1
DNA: TGCAGCGTCGAGGGGAAAAACACCGGGGAGCTGTTTTTT
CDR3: CSVEGKNTGELFF

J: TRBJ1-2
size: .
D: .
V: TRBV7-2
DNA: TGTGCCAGCAGCTTAGACAGGGTCGGTGGCTACACCTTC
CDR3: CASSLDRVGGYTF

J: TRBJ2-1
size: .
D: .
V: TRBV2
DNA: TGTGCCAGCAGTGAAGCGCTTCGGGGTGAGCAGTTCTTC
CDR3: CASSEALRGEQFF

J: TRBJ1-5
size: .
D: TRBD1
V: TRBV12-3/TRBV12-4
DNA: TGTGCCAGCAGTGCGATCGGGACAGGGGGGCGTCAGCCCCAGCATTTT
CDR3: CASSAIGTGGRQPQHF

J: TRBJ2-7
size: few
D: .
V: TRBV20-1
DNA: TGCAGTGCCCGGGACTTCGGCGAGCAGTACTTC
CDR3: CSARDFGEQYF

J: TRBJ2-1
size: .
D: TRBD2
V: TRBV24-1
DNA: TGTGCCACCAGTGATGGGGGGGGCAATGAGCAGTTCTTC
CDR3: CATSDGGGNEQFF

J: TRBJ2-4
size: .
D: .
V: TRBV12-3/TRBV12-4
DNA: TGTACCAGCAGTTTACGTACACTCGGCGACATTCAGTACTTC
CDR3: CTSSLRTLGDIQYF

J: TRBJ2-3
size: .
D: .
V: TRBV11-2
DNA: TGTGCCAGCAGCTTAGAGGTATACAGGCCTAGCACAGATACGCAGTATTTT
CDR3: CASSLEVYRPSTDTQYF

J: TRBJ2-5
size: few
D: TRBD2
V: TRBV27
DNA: TGTGCCAGCAGTATGACTAGCGGGAAGAAGACCCAGTACTTC
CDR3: CASSMTSGKKTQYF

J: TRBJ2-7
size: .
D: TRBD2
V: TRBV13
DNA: TGTGCCAGCGCGACTAGCGGTTCCTACGAGCAGTACTTC
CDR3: CASATSGSYEQYF

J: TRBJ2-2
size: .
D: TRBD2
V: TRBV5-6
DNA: TGTGCCAGCAGCCGGGACTATTCCACCGGGGAGCTGTTTTTT
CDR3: CASSRDYSTGELFF

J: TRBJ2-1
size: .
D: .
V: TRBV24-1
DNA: TGTGCCACCAGTGACTTCCTCCCGGATAGCTCCTACAATGAGCAGTTCTTC
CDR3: CATSDFLPDSSYNEQFF

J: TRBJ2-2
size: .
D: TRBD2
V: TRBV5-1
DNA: TGCGCCAGCAGCTTTGGACTAGCGGGAGGGCAAGACACCGGGGAGCTGTTTTTT
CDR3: CASSFGLAGGQDTGELFF

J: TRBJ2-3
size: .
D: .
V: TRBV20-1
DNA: TGCAGTGCTAGGCCAGCTACAGATACGCAGTATTTT
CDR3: CSARPATDTQYF